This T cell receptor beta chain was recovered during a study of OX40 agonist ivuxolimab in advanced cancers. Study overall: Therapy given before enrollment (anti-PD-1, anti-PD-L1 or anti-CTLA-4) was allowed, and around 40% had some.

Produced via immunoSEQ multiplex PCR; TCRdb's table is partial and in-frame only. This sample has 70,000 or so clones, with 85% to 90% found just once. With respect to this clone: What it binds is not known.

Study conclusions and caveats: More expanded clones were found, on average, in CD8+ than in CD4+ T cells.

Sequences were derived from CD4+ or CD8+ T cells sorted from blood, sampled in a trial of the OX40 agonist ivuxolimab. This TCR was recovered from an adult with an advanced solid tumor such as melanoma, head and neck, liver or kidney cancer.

This chain's CDR3 is CASSPTGTGITYEQYF. CDR3 DNA sequence: TGTGCCAGCTCACCAACCGGGACAGGGATCACCTACGAGCAGTACTTC. This chain joins TRBV18 and TRBJ2-7; 9 bases line up with TRBD1. Germline assignment: CDR1 KGHSH and CDR2 LQKENI. This CDR3 spans 16 amino acids. Trimming took 2 bases from V and 2 from J; bases not matched to a gene: 7.